Listed here is a single T cell receptor (beta chain). The RNA input was about 0.5 to 1 ug, and it was reverse transcribed with random hexamers. The authors amplified TCR beta CDR3 across 54 Vbeta and 13 Jbeta using immunoSEQ multiplex PCR. One entry per CDR3 protein results from TCRdb running MiXCR on the immunoSEQ multiplex PCR reads. The sample holds 250,000 to 300,000 distinct CDR3 sequences; 65% to 90% are singletons and the top ten take approximately 0.2%. CD8+ and CD4+ T cells from blood underwent TCR beta sequencing, which was carried out in a high-throughput format. Purification of the CD8+ and CD4+ T cells relied on negative isolation, and TEMRA cells underwent FACS enrichment. The record originates from a study of CD8 T cells in Susac syndrome. V shed 5 bases, J shed 0 bases, and the junction held 7 bases outside the gene matches. The CDR3 totals 16 residues.

The sequencing input was CD8+ T cells from PBMCs. This receptor was obtained from a human donor with multiple sclerosis. This chain uses TRBV12-3 or TRBV12-4 with TRBJ2-4; 7 bases fit TRBD1. CDR3 DNA: TGTGCCAGCAGTGCGAGGGACAGCGTAGCCAAAAACATTCAGTACTTC. Amino acids: CASSARDSVAKNIQYF.